The 9 T cell receptor beta chains given below trace back to one sample, sequenced in a study of Ad26.COV2.S vaccination and SARS-CoV-2 variants (dated by TCRdb to the early 2020s). The label giving this sample's treatment or condition can be read as: roughly 20 received Ad26.COV2.S at low or high dose, single or two shots; 5 received placebo; per-sample allocation not given. For vaccine and placebo recipients, repertoires were sequenced using samples collected on day 63 after the first injection. Libraries came from the immunoSEQ multiplex PCR assay. TCRdb took this table from immuneACCESS and kept in-frame rearrangements with V and J called. Such tables lack part of the clones; where checked against another copy, unresolved V genes explain under half of the gap, and the rest is unexplained. The sample includes about 410,000 clones, with over 80% observed a single time. Of the sample, roughly 1.7% is held by the ten largest clones.

Sequenced here: peripheral blood, sampled in a trial of Ad26.COV2.S vaccine versus placebo. The receptor set was obtained from a person aged 18 to 59 who received the Ad26.COV2.S COVID-19 vaccine or a placebo.

A note on this clone: At one boundary the junction diverges from the germline segment, which might be a read error. The rearrangement joins TRBV30 to TRBJ2-3; 7 nucleotides align to TRBD2. Germline V gene sequence: CDR1 GTSNPN, CDR2 SVGIG (reference sequence). The CDR3 consists of 13 residues. The CDR3 protein is CAWTSGNTNTQYF. Here the CDR3 DNA reads TGTGCCTGGACTAGCGGAAACACAAATACGCAGTATTTT.

This clone has a single count. The gene calls are TRBV4-3 and TRBJ1-2; D remains unclear. This CDR3 region has 14 residues. CDR1 and CDR2 from the germline V gene are LGHNA and YSLEER. Trimming left V 0 bases short and J 4 bases short, with 9 bases between. DNA of the CDR3: TGCGCCAGCAGCCAAGATCGAACAGCCTATGGCTACACCTTC. It specifies CASSQDRTAYGYTF.

The J gene is TRBJ2-3, the V gene TRBV5-1; 9 bases are shared with TRBD1. With 0 bases clipped from V and 1 base from J, the junction kept 12 bases outside the gene matches. This CDR3 is built from 19 residues. Germline CDR1 SGHRS, CDR2 YFSETQ. The CDR3 nucleotides read TGCGCCAGCAGCTTGGGGGCGACACAGGGGGCTTTGGGCACAGATACGCAGTATTTT. Protein sequence: CASSLGATQGALGTDTQYF.

This clone occurred a few times. This chain connects TRBV11-3 to TRBJ1-1, with TRBD1 identical over 7 bases. The CDR3 totals 13 residues. V was clipped by 5 bases and J by 5 bases; unmatched bases: 5. Germline loops: CDR1 SGHNT, CDR2 YENEEA. For the CDR3, the DNA is TGTGCCAGCAGCCGGACAGGAAGGACTGAAGCTTTCTTT. Translating it yields CASSRTGRTEAFF.

The chain is built from TRBV18 and TRBJ1-4; D ambiguous. Germline lookup yields CDR1 KGHSH and CDR2 LQKENI. V was shortened by 6 bases and J by 0 bases, with 11 bases between the two germline ends. The CDR3 loop spans 15 amino acids. Here the CDR3 DNA reads TGTGCCAGCTCCCTAGACGGTGCAACTAATGAAAAACTGTTTTTT. Translation: CASSLDGATNEKLFF.

The V gene is TRBV2, the J gene TRBJ1-6; TRBD1 might be the D (6 bases). The CDR3 is 14 amino acids. Looked up from germline, CDR1 is SNHLY and CDR2 is FYNNEI. The V end was cut by 7 bases, the J end by 5 bases, with 12 bases between. The CDR3 spells CASTGEKNNSPLHF. The CDR3 DNA sequence: TGTGCCAGCACAGGGGAAAAAAATAATTCACCCCTCCACTTT.

Concerning this clone itself: The identical CDR3 is also encoded by other nucleotide sequences in the sample. The gene calls are TRBV5-1 and TRBJ1-1; D perhaps matches TRBD1 (5 bases). This CDR3 is 14 amino acids long. V gave up 0 bases and J gave up 1 base, with 7 bases separating them. In germline, CDR1 is SGHRS, CDR2 YFSETQ. CDR3 residues: CASSLGQTNTEAFF. CDR3 bases: TGCGCCAGCAGCTTGGGACAGACGAACACTGAAGCTTTCTTT.

The rearrangement joins TRBV19 to TRBJ2-1; D perhaps matches TRBD2 (7 bases). Germline V lookup: CDR1 LNHDA, CDR2 SQIVND (reference sequence). V was shortened by 7 bases and J by 8 bases, with 18 bases between the two germline ends. The length of the CDR3 is 14 residues. Here the CDR3 DNA reads TGTGCCAGTACCGCCCTGGGGGGGCTCGATGAGCAGTTCTTC. This gives the protein CASTALGGLDEQFF. The variable domain in full, completed from reference TRBV19 and TRBJ2-1, reads DGGITQSPKYLFRKEGQNVTLSCEQNLNHDAMYWYRQDPGQGLRLIYYSQIVNDFQKGDIAEGYSVSREKKESFPLTVTSAQKNPTAFYLCASTALGGLDEQFFGPGTRLTVL.

CDR3 loop: CASSDYLLGEKLFF. DNA for the CDR3: TGCGCCAGCAGTGATTACCTTCTGGGGGAAAAACTGTTTTTT. This rearrangement joins TRBV10-2 to TRBJ1-4; D ambiguous. Per germline, CDR1 WSHSY and CDR2 SAAADI. The CDR3 extends over 14 amino acids. V was trimmed by 3 bases and J by 8 bases, leaving 13 bases between them.